This entry lists 5 T cell receptor beta chains sequenced from one sample in a study of blood T cell repertoires in COVID-19. TCRdb keeps only in-frame clones here, not all; method: immunoSEQ multiplex PCR. The repertoire holds a few hundred thousand clones, with roughly 90% as singletons. The sequenced sample was PBMCs or T cells enriched from blood (not recorded which). These TCRs come from a woman between 25 and 40 years old who had recovered from COVID-19.

The CDR3 DNA follows: TGTGCCAGTGAAACTCAAAGCGGCACTGAAGCTTTCTTT. This gives the protein CASETQSGTEAFF. The chain uses TRBV19 and TRBJ1-1; D gene uncertain. This CDR3 has 13 amino acids. Germline V gene data show CDR1 as LNHDA and CDR2 as SQIVND (reference sequence). Trimming left V 8 bases short and J 4 bases short, with 14 bases between.

J is TRBJ2-5 and V is TRBV7-3, with a possible D match to TRBD2 (6 bases). The CDR3 length is 15 residues. In germline, CDR1 is SGHTA, CDR2 FQGTGA. Trimming cost V 5 bases and J 5 bases, with 18 bases left between them. The CDR3 region is CASSPMTGVGETQYF. In nucleotides, the CDR3 is TGTGCCAGCAGCCCCATGACGGGAGTCGGGGAGACCCAGTACTTC.

V is TRBV9 and J is TRBJ2-1, with 11 bases matching TRBD2. Germline CDR1 and CDR2: SGDLS and YYNGEE. The CDR3 consists of 18 residues. The J segment lost 0 bases and the V segment lost 2 bases, leaving 7 bases of the junction unmatched. The CDR3 spells CASSVPSGGTSSYNEQFF. Written as DNA, the CDR3 is TGTGCCAGCAGCGTCCCTAGCGGGGGGACTAGCTCCTACAATGAGCAGTTCTTC.

CDR3 residues: CAACAGTSERKYF. The CDR3 bases are TGTGCCGCGTGCGCCGGGACTAGCGAAAGGAAGTACTTC. This rearrangement joins TRBV6-5 to TRBJ2-7, with TRBD2 identical over 10 bases. This CDR3 is built from 13 residues. Trimming cost V 11 bases and J 11 bases; bases outside gene matches: 15. The germline gives CDR1 MNHEY, CDR2 SVGAGI.

The V call is TRBV24-1, the J call TRBJ2-1, with TRBD1 as a possible D gene (6 bases). CDR1 and CDR2 from the germline V gene are KGHDR and SFDVKD. The V and J ends lost 12 bases and 4 bases respectively, with 21 bases between them. The CDR3 totals 15 residues. The CDR3 DNA reads TGTGCCGTCGGACTCCGGGACAAAATTTACAATGAGCAGTTCTTC. Its translation: CAVGLRDKIYNEQFF.